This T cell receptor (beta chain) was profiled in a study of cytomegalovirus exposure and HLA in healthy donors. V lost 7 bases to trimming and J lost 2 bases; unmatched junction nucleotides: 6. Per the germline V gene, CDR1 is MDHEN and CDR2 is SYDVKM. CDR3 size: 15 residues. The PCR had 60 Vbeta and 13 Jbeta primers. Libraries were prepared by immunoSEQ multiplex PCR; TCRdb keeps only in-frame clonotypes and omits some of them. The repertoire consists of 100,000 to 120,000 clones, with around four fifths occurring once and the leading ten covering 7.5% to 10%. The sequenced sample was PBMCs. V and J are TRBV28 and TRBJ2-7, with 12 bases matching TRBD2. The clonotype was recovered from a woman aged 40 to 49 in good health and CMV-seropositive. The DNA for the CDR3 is TGTGCCAGCATCTCTAGCGGGGGGGTAACCTACGAGCAGTACTTC. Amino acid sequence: CASISSGGVTYEQYF.